This T cell receptor beta chain comes out of a study of blood T cell repertoires in COVID-19. For the study at large: Some COVID-19 samples were acute and others convalescent; all came from the United States, Italy and Spain. Sources were T cells, B-cell-depleted T cells, or PBMCs; the material itself was cDNA or gDNA.

CDR1 and CDR2 (germline): SGHKS, YYEKEE (reference sequence). The CDR3 runs 16 residues. Germline trimming cut 5 bases from V and 0 bases from J; bases unmatched to any gene: 10. The authors' processing: Using reference gene primer amplification, nucleated cell counts were estimated. Data came from immunoSEQ multiplex PCR; TCRdb stores just in-frame clones and leaves some out. That table is the source of V, J and clone size, and D and trimming were worked out from the DNA. This table holds 130,000 to 150,000 clones, roughly 90% found once. The sequencing sample was made of peripheral blood. The TCR sequence derives from a man aged 65 to 79 with acute or convalescent COVID-19. The chain links TRBV5-5 to TRBJ1-1; TRBD1 aligns across 7 bases. DNA of the CDR3: TGTGCCAGCAGTTGGGGACAGCGAGCCATGAACACTGAAGCTTTCTTT. This encodes CASSWGQRAMNTEAFF. The complete variable domain, with remaining parts taken from reference TRBV5-5 and TRBJ1-1, reads DAGVTQSPTHLIKTRGQQVTLRCSPISGHKSVSWYQQVLGQGPQFIFQYYEKEERGRGNFPDRFSARQFPNYSSELNVNALLLGDSALYLCASSWGQRAMNTEAFFGQGTRLTVV.